In its sample, the clone carrying this TCR beta chain was seen a few times. The antigen is undetermined. This CDR3 has 14 residues. Germline-derived CDR1 and CDR2 are MNHEY and SVGAGI. With 6 bases removed from V and 6 bases from J, the gap between germline ends came to 15 bases. The study isolated at least 7 million PBMCs from each sample. With each sample, at least 5 micrograms of total RNA were extracted. The sample belongs to a study of blood T cells in healthy people across ages. General study points: Leaving the PBMCs unsorted stopped any conclusive comparison of naive versus antigen-experienced cells.

Together with a sample-barcoded 5' primer, a J-beta primer mix was included in a second PCR lasting roughly 6 to 12 cycles. Each of the cDNA molecules was tagged by a template-switch adaptor with 12 random nucleotides. MiXCR, applied by TCRdb to the 5' RACE reads, yields one record per CDR3 protein. Here the sample spans about 620,000 distinct CDR3 sequences, about 50% being singletons. Material for sequencing was blood. This chain links TRBV6-5 with TRBJ2-1, with a tentative D call TRBD2 (5 bases). This clonotype originated in a woman older than 75 in good health. The CDR3 DNA reads TGTGCCAGCAGCCCCTTCCTAGCTATCAATGAGCAGTTCTTC. Its translation is CASSPFLAINEQFF.